This is a list of T cell receptor beta chains from one sample in a study of tumor-infiltrating lymphocytes in primary liver carcinoma. TCRdb re-analysed the multiplex PCR reads in MiXCR, keeping a single row per CDR3 protein. The sample has roughly 50,000 distinct CDR3 sequences, about 80% seen once. Sequencing was done on a sample of liver tumor tissue from sampling region 2. The source of these receptors is a man aged 40-50 years with primary liver carcinoma and hepatitis B virus infection. The CDR3 runs from the conserved cysteine through the conserved F or W. Each record gives: D gene, clone size, J gene, V gene, CDR3 length, CDR3 DNA, CDR3 protein. The D gene is left open where the match is weak. Clone size appears in some rows only: once, few, many, or a class for an expanded clone.

-,once,TRBJ2-5,TRBV7-8,17,TGTGCCAGCAGCTTAAAGGGTGGCAGGAGGGTCGGAGAGACCCAGTATTTC,CASSLKGGRRVGETQYF
TRBD1,once,TRBJ2-2,TRBV12-3/TRBV12-4,13,TGTGCCAACAGTTTTCAGAACACAGGGGAGCTGTTCTTT,CANSFQNTGELFF
TRBD1,few,TRBJ1-1,TRBV4-1,15,TGCACCAGCGGCCTAGTGCTAACAGGGGAAATGGAAGCTTTCTTT,CTSGLVLTGEMEAFF
-,-,TRBJ2-5,TRBV13,14,TGTGCCAGCAGCCTAGAGGCAGTAGAAGAGACCCAGTACTTC,CASSLEAVEETQYF
TRBD2,many,TRBJ2-1,TRBV10-3,17,TGTGCCATCAGTGAGTCGACTAGCGGAGGCTCCTACAATGAGCAGCTCTTC,CAISESTSGGSYNEQLF
-,many,TRBJ2-3,TRBV13,13,TGTGCCAGCAGCTTAGAGAGTGCAGATACGCAGTATTTT,CASSLESADTQYF
-,-,TRBJ2-3,TRBV29-1,13,TGCAGCGTCAACGCGGTAGGCACTGATCCGCAGTATTTT,CSVNAVGTDPQYF
-,many,TRBJ2-3,TRBV6-6,12,TGTGCCACCAGAGGGGCCGGGGATACGCAGTATTTT,CATRGAGDTQYF
-,-,TRBJ2-5,TRBV11-2,14,TGTGCCAGCTGTTCCGGGGGTAGCCAAGAGACCCAGTACTTC,CASCSGGSQETQYF
TRBD2,-,TRBJ2-5,TRBV11-2,15,TGTGCAAGCAGCTTAGGAATAGCAGGCGGGAGAGACCAGTACTTC,CASSLGIAGGRDQYF
TRBD2,-,TRBJ2-3,TRBV29-1,18,TGCAGCGCGTCAGGGGTGCGGACTAGCGGGAGGGCCACAGATACTCAGTGTTTT,CSASGVRTSGRATDTQCF
-,-,TRBJ1-2,TRBV28,14,TGTGCCAGCAGAGCGGGAGGGACACAGTATGGCTACACCTTC,CASRAGGTQYGYTF
-,-,TRBJ2-1,TRBV2,14,TGTGCCAGCAGTCTCTGGGAGTGGGACAACGGGCAGTTCTTC,CASSLWEWDNGQFF
-,-,TRBJ1-1,TRBV5-5,15,TGTGCCAGCAGCTCGGTCGGGGGAGTGAACACTGAAGCTTTCTTT,CASSSVGGVNTEAFF
-,-,TRBJ1-3,TRBV11-2,14,TGTGCCAGCAGCCTCTCGACAGGAGGTAACACCACATATTTT,CASSLSTGGNTTYF
TRBD2,medium-sized,TRBJ2-1,TRBV29-1,16,TGCAGCGTTGAACCCCTGACTAGCGGGACCTACAATGAGCAGTTCTTC,CSVEPLTSGTYNEQFF
-,-,TRBJ1-5,TRBV11-2,13,TGTGCCAGCAGCATAGGGGGGGGAGATATGCAGCATTTT,CASSIGGGDMQHF
-,once,TRBJ1-1,TRBV6-1,16,TGTGCCAGGAGTGAAGCGCTGGGGCGGGGGCCTGTTGAAACTTTCTTT,CARSEALGRGPVETFF
TRBD2,-,TRBJ2-7,TRBV6-1,14,TGTGTCAGCAGGGAGGGGAGGAGAGATGACGAGCAGTATTTC,CVSREGRRDDEQYF
-,-,TRBJ2-7,TRBV28,14,TGTGCCAGTATGGACGCGGGGAGCTCCTACGAGCAGTACTTC,CASMDAGSSYEQYF
-,-,TRBJ2-3,TRBV6-5,14,TGTGTCAGCAGCTACGACAATTCAGCAGATACGCAGTATTTT,CVSSYDNSADTQYF
TRBD2,many,TRBJ2-1,TRBV12-3/TRBV12-4,13,TGTGCCAGCAGTTGGGGGGGGGTGGATGAGCAGTTCTTC,CASSWGGVDEQFF
-,-,TRBJ1-5,TRBV4-2,14,TGTGCCGACGGCCAAATAGAGACGCGGCAGTCCCAGCATTTT,CADGQIETRQSQHF
TRBD2,medium-sized,TRBJ2-7,TRBV6-6,16,TGTGCCAGCAGTTACAGCACGCCTAGCGGGAGCAACGAGCAGTACTTC,CASSYSTPSGSNEQYF
-,-,TRBJ2-3,TRBV7-9,14,TGTGCCAGCGACATTAGCAGAGAGGAGGATACGCAGTATTTT,CASDISREEDTQYF
-,once,TRBJ2-1,TRBV4-2,14,TGTGCCAGTAGCCAAGATTCGGACAGCCGGGCTCAGTTCTTC,CASSQDSDSRAQFF
-,many,TRBJ2-2,TRBV5-1,16,TGCGCCAGCAGCCCCCCCCGGAGTATCAACACCGGGGAGCTGTTTTTT,CASSPPRSINTGELFF
-,-,TRBJ1-5,TRBV7-9,12,TGTGCCAGCAGCCCACTAGATCAGCCCCGGCATTTC,CASSPLDQPRHF
-,-,TRBJ2-2,TRBV4-1,15,TGCGCCAGCGGAGGGGGCGAGGGATACACAGGGGAGCTGTTTTTT,CASGGGEGYTGELFF
-,-,TRBJ2-1,TRBV6-5,15,TGTACCAGCAGGGAATATAGGAGCTCCTACAATGAGCAGTTCTTT,CTSREYRSSYNEQFF
-,-,TRBJ2-1,TRBV11-2,14,TGTGGCAGCAGTTCAGTGGGCCCTGGGAATGATCAGTTCTTC,CGSSSVGPGNDQFF